This T cell receptor (beta chain) was found in a study of cytomegalovirus exposure and HLA in healthy donors. The ends lost 4 bases at V and 3 bases at J; junction bases unmatched: 9. CDR1 SGHRS and CDR2 YFSETQ come from the germline V gene. The CDR3 runs to 17 residues. The PCR used 60 Vbeta and 13 Jbeta primers. The method was immunoSEQ multiplex PCR; TCRdb's version includes in-frame clones alone and lacks a portion of them. This sample carries tens of thousands of clones, with approximately 5.6% going to the ten biggest clones. What was sequenced was PBMCs. V gene TRBV5-1 combines with J gene TRBJ2-7; 14 nucleotides line up with TRBD2. This TCR was recovered from a man younger than 40 in good health and CMV-seropositive. CDR3 protein: CASSPQTSGRAGYEQYF. CDR3 nucleotides: TGCGCCAGCAGCCCCCAGACTAGCGGGAGGGCCGGCTACGAGCAGTACTTC.